Following are 4 T cell receptor beta chains from one sample sequenced in a study of blood T cell repertoires in COVID-19. Libraries were prepared by immunoSEQ multiplex PCR; TCRdb keeps only in-frame clonotypes and omits some of them. The sample records around 390,000 clones, about 87% being singletons. Sequencing input: PBMCs or T cells enriched from blood (not recorded which). These receptor sequences come from a woman aged 50 to 60 who had recovered from COVID-19.

The chain joins TRBV18 to TRBJ2-3, with D perhaps matching TRBD1 (5 bases). The V gene lost 4 bases and the J gene lost 5 bases, with 13 bases spanning the gap. The CDR3 has 14 amino acids. Germline CDR1 and CDR2: KGHSH and LQKENI. The CDR3 region is CASSRIRAGDTQYF. CDR3 DNA: TGTGCCAGCTCACGAATCAGGGCCGGAGATACGCAGTATTTT. The whole variable domain, remainder taken from reference TRBV18 and TRBJ2-3, is NAGVMQNPRHLVRRRGQEARLRCSPMKGHSHVYWYRQLPEEGLKFMVYLQKENIIDESGMPKERFSAEFPKEGPSILRIQQVVRGDSAAYFCASSRIRAGDTQYFGPGTRLTVL.

J is TRBJ1-6 and V is TRBV7-8, with 10 bases that match TRBD1. The CDR3 is 17 residues long. CDR1 is SGHVS and CDR2 is FQNEAQ in the germline V gene. Trimming removed 3 bases from V and 6 bases from J; junction bases left unmatched: 8. The CDR3 DNA reads TGTGCCAGCAGCTTGAGGATAGGACAGGGGGGTAATTCACCCCTCCACTTT. This translates into CASSLRIGQGGNSPLHF.

The V gene is TRBV7-8, the J gene TRBJ2-3; 9 bases are shared with TRBD1. Germline CDR1 and CDR2: SGHVS and FQNEAQ. The CDR3 runs to 15 residues. Trimming at V came to 5 bases and at J to 6 bases, leaving 9 bases not matched to a gene. The CDR3 DNA is TGTGCCAGCAGCGCGGACAGGGGCCCAGCTGATACGCAGTATTTT. Translation: CASSADRGPADTQYF.

The CDR3 DNA is TGTGCCAGCAGCCAAGTCGGAAAACAGGAGAACACTGAAGCTTTCTTT. It encodes CASSQVGKQENTEAFF. This rearrangement joins TRBV4-2 to TRBJ1-1; a weak D match, TRBD1 (5 bases). Germline V CDR1 and CDR2: LGHNA, YNFKEQ. Trimming pared 1 base from V and 1 base from J, leaving 13 bases between. The CDR3 consists of 16 residues.